This T cell receptor (beta chain) came from a study of human T cells and chemical hapten exposure. Study details: The scalp of each patient received a weekly diphenylcyclopropenone dose for the full roughly 24-week study.

Stated time point: pre-sensitization, week 0. Stated treatment: therapeutic diphenylcyclopropenone sensitization with weekly scalp DPC. Trimming at V came to 4 bases and at J to 3 bases, leaving 6 bases not matched to a gene. CDR1 and CDR2 (germline): MNHEY, SVGAGI. The CDR3 has 15 amino acids. A few counts support this clonotype. TCRdb re-called the RACE reads with MiXCR, one entry per CDR3 protein. The sample lists 350,000 to 400,000 distinct CDR3 sequences; about 5.1% were seen once. The source was whole blood, collected in connection with sensitization to the hapten diphenylcyclopropenone (DPC). The receptor comes from a woman aged 45-65 years with alopecia areata. Some clones in this sample may be carry-over from other donors' samples. V gene TRBV6-5 combines with J gene TRBJ1-1, with 9 bases aligning to TRBD1. CDR3 coding DNA: TGTGCCAGCAGTTTCTTGACAGGGGGGTACACTGAAGCTTTCTTT. This translates into CASSFLTGGYTEAFF.